The clone carrying this TCR beta chain occurred a few times. Its target is not known. Participants comprised healthy donors of bone marrow. This sample was included in a study of cytomegalovirus exposure and HLA in healthy donors. General study points: For TCR beta chains, V- and J-gene trimming was later linked to a missense DCLRE1C variant. Differences between HLA loci emerged in a later analysis of TCR association rates, with DRB1 most and HLA-C fewest. Usually a TCR sequence was rare, but some public TCRs were found in many donors.

The PCR had 60 Vbeta and 13 Jbeta primers. Measured with immunoSEQ multiplex PCR; TCRdb has only the in-frame clones, and not every one. Altogether under 150,000 clones are present, around 82% being singletons, with the ten largest covering about 1.5%. The sequenced sample consisted of PBMCs. The receptor's source is a boy aged 5 to 17 in good health and CMV-seronegative.

In DNA, the CDR3 is TGTGCCAGCAGTCACCGGGACTCCTACGAGCAGTACTTC. The encoded protein is CASSHRDSYEQYF. The J gene is TRBJ2-7, the V gene TRBV6-6, with a possible D match to TRBD2 (5 bases). The V end lost 5 bases, the J end lost 0 bases, and 8 bases lay between the germline ends. There are 13 residues in the CDR3. From germline, CDR1 is MNHNY and CDR2 SVGAGI (reference sequence).